The 26 T cell receptor beta chains reported below all come from one sample, sequenced in a study of technical replicates of blood from several donors. The method was immunoSEQ multiplex PCR; TCRdb's version includes in-frame clones alone and lacks a portion of them. The top ten clones hold approximately 4% of a sample with approximately 49,000 clones, roughly nine tenths of them seen once. Material: PBMCs. These receptors were obtained from a human donor in good health. Some clones in this sample may be carry-over from other donors' samples.

The chain couples TRBV7-2 to TRBJ2-3; D call uncertain. Germline CDR1 SGHTA, CDR2 FQGNSA. The V end was cut by 3 bases, the J end by 1 base, with 8 bases between. This CDR3 spans 14 amino acids. This chain's CDR3 is CASSLRPGTDTQYF. DNA for the CDR3: TGTGCCAGCAGCTTGCGGCCGGGCACAGATACGCAGTATTTT.

This clone showed up just once. The V call is TRBV9, the J call TRBJ1-5; the match to TRBD1 covers 8 bases. V gave up 4 bases and J gave up 4 bases; unmatched junction bases: 1. The CDR3 runs to 13 residues. In germline, CDR1 is SGDLS, CDR2 YYNGEE. Written as DNA, the CDR3 is TGTGCCAGCAGCCGACAGGGGAATCAGCCCCAGCATTTT. Residues: CASSRQGNQPQHF.

The chain uses TRBV11-3 and TRBJ2-7; 9 nucleotides agree with TRBD2. The germline gives CDR1 SGHNT, CDR2 YENEEA. V shed 4 bases, J shed 5 bases, and the junction held 9 bases outside the gene matches. The CDR3 is made up of 15 amino acids. CDR3 residues: CASSSNRLAGNEQYF. The CDR3 DNA reads as TGTGCCAGCAGCTCCAATCGGCTAGCGGGAAACGAGCAGTACTTC.

The chain employs TRBV9 and TRBJ2-7, with 7 bases fitting TRBD2. There are 15 residues in the CDR3. Germline CDR1 reads SGDLS; CDR2 reads YYNGEE. The J segment lost 4 bases and the V segment lost 0 bases, leaving 7 bases of the junction unmatched. The CDR3: CASSVGISGGYEQYF. DNA of the CDR3: TGTGCCAGCAGCGTAGGGATTTCGGGGGGTTACGAGCAGTACTTC.

This clone was counted many times. CDR3 coding DNA: TGTGCCAGCAGCGGAGACAGCCTCACTGAAGCTTTCTTT. It translates to CASSGDSLTEAFF. The chain has TRBV9 and TRBJ1-1, with a tentative D call TRBD1 (5 bases). Germline values: CDR1 SGDLS, CDR2 YYNGEE. With 3 bases removed from V and 4 bases from J, the gap between germline ends came to 10 bases. The CDR3 runs 13 residues.

The V and J genes are TRBV5-4 and TRBJ1-2; TRBD1 matches at 7 bases. Germline CDR1 reads SGHNT; CDR2 reads YYREEE (reference sequence). After removal of 1 base from V and 2 bases from J, the junction contained 5 bases not matched to a gene. The CDR3 is made up of 15 amino acids. CDR3 DNA: TGTGCCAGCAGCTTGCCCCAGACAGGGAACTATGGCTACACCTTC. Translating gives CASSLPQTGNYGYTF.

In DNA, the CDR3 is TGTGCCAGCAGTGCCCCGACTAGCGGGGGTTACGAGCAGTACTTC. Its translation is CASSAPTSGGYEQYF. The rearrangement links TRBV6-5 to TRBJ2-7; the match to TRBD2 covers 12 bases. V gave up 5 bases and J gave up 4 bases; unmatched junction bases: 6. The CDR3 runs 15 residues. Germline CDR1 and CDR2: MNHEY and SVGAGI.

The genes are TRBV7-2 and TRBJ2-7; 9 positions match TRBD2. This CDR3 spans 15 amino acids. After removal of 1 base from V and 2 bases from J, the junction contained 3 bases not matched to a gene. Germline V gene lookup returns CDR1 SGHTA and CDR2 FQGNSA. Here the CDR3 DNA reads TGTGCCAGCAGCTTAGAAGCGGGAGGACCCTACGAGCAGTACTTC. It encodes CASSLEAGGPYEQYF.

The chain joins TRBV18 to TRBJ2-7, with 7 positions matching TRBD2. V gave up 4 bases and J gave up 3 bases; unmatched junction bases: 3. CDR1 is KGHSH, CDR2 LQKENI, per germline. The CDR3 sequence is 13 residues long. CDR3 sequence (DNA): TGTGCCAGCTCACGGACTAGTGGCTACGAGCAGTACTTC. It is translated as CASSRTSGYEQYF.

The DNA of the CDR3 is TGTGCCAGCAGCAGGACAGGGAGGAACACTGAAGCTTTCTTT. Translating it yields CASSRTGRNTEAFF. The V gene is TRBV5-4, the J gene TRBJ1-1, with 8 bases fitting TRBD1. With 4 bases clipped from V and 1 base from J, the junction kept 3 bases outside the gene matches. CDR1 SGHNT and CDR2 YYREEE come from the germline V gene (reference sequence). The CDR3 sequence is 14 residues long.

This chain joins TRBV27 and TRBJ1-6; no firm D call. CDR1 MNHEY and CDR2 SMNVEV come from the germline V gene (reference sequence). The CDR3 consists of 14 residues. Trimming cost V 6 bases and J 12 bases, with 18 bases left between them. CDR3 coding DNA: TGTGCCAGCAGGGGAGGCGGCAGAAGTGGACCCCTCCACTTT. Its protein is CASRGGGRSGPLHF.

The V and J genes are TRBV6-5 and TRBJ2-7, with a tentative D call TRBD1 (5 bases). Germline-derived CDR1 and CDR2 are MNHEY and SVGAGI. Trimming stripped 5 bases from V and 7 bases from J, with 12 bases between. CDR3 size: 12 residues. CDR3: CASSRWGEEQYF. As DNA, the CDR3 is TGTGCCAGCAGTCGATGGGGCGAAGAGCAGTACTTC.

The CDR3 DNA is TGTGCCAGCAGTGAAACTGTTGGCAGGGGGGCCGAAAAACTGTTTTTT. Translation: CASSETVGRGAEKLFF. The V call is TRBV6-1, the J call TRBJ1-4, with TRBD1 identical over 7 bases. This CDR3 contains 16 residues. The ends lost 2 bases at V and 8 bases at J; junction bases unmatched: 11. The germline CDR1 and CDR2 sequences are MNHNS and SASEGT.

This clone was counted a single time. This sequence joins TRBV7-3 and TRBJ2-1, with 12 nucleotides matching TRBD2. The CDR3 runs to 17 residues. CDR1 and CDR2 from the germline V gene are SGHTA and FQGTGA. V lost 3 bases and J lost 2; bases outside the gene matches: 5. Here the CDR3 DNA reads TGTGCCAGCAGCTTGGGGCCTAGCGGGAGGGCCTACAATGAGCAGTTCTTC. Its protein product is CASSLGPSGRAYNEQFF.

This chain links TRBV5-1 with TRBJ1-2; 10 bases map to TRBD1. This CDR3 has 13 amino acids. The germline CDR1 and CDR2 sequences are SGHRS and YFSETQ. The V gene end was trimmed by 4 bases and the J gene end by 8 bases; junction bases not matched to a gene: 5. The CDR3 nucleotides read TGCGCCAGCAGCCTAGGACAGGGGGACGGCTACACCTTC. Protein product: CASSLGQGDGYTF.

The chain recombines TRBV7-8 with TRBJ2-7; 10 nucleotides align to TRBD1. The CDR3 runs to 15 residues. V lost 1 base, J lost 5 bases, and 5 bases stayed unmatched. Germline V gene data show CDR1 as SGHVS and CDR2 as FQNEAQ. DNA for the CDR3: TGTGCCAGCAGCTTAGTGCTGGGGACAGGGGACGAGCAGTACTTC. Translating gives CASSLVLGTGDEQYF.

The V call is TRBV11-2, the J call TRBJ1-3; 11 positions agree with TRBD1. V shed 5 bases and J 4 bases; nucleotides not matched to a gene: 4. The CDR3 runs to 15 residues. Germline loops: CDR1 SGHAT, CDR2 FQNNGV. Written as DNA, the CDR3 is TGTGCCAGCAGCCAGGACAGGGGGCGAGGAAACACCATATATTTT. Protein sequence: CASSQDRGRGNTIYF.

The chain carries TRBV5-1 and TRBJ1-1, with unresolved D. Looked up from germline, CDR1 is SGHRS and CDR2 is YFSETQ. This CDR3 is built from 17 residues. Trimming removed 0 bases from V and 4 bases from J, with 19 bases in between. This CDR3 reads CASSLEPSGSSSTEAFF. The CDR3 coding sequence is TGCGCCAGCAGCTTGGAACCGTCAGGCAGTTCGAGCACTGAAGCTTTCTTT.

The rearrangement joins TRBV12-5 to TRBJ1-1, with TRBD1 identical over 7 bases. Trimming removed 5 bases from V and 8 bases from J; junction bases left unmatched: 2. The germline gives CDR1 LGHNT, CDR2 FRNRAP. This CDR3 spans 11 amino acids. The DNA for the CDR3 is TGTGCTAGTGGTGTGACAGGGGAAGCTTTCTTT. Its protein is CASGVTGEAFF. Combining the CDR3 with reference TRBV12-5 and TRBJ1-1 gives the whole variable domain DARVTQTPRHKVTEMGQEVTMRCQPILGHNTVFWYRQTMMQGLELLAYFRNRAPLDDSGMPKDRFSAEMPDATLATLKIQPSEPRDSAVYFCASGVTGEAFFGQGTRLTVV.

The gene calls are TRBV11-3 and TRBJ2-5; the match to TRBD1 covers 11 bases. This CDR3 has 15 residues. Per the germline V gene, CDR1 is SGHNT and CDR2 is YENEEA. With V trimmed by 4 bases and J by 5 bases, 6 bases remained unmatched. CDR3 in DNA: TGTGCCAGCAGCTCCGGACAGGGGGCAGGGGAGACCCAGTACTTC. This gives the protein CASSSGQGAGETQYF.

This clone was recorded once. The chain is built from TRBV7-3 and TRBJ2-1, with TRBD2 matching over 14 bases. The CDR3 is 16 residues long. The J segment lost 9 bases and the V segment lost 5 bases, leaving 9 bases of the junction unmatched. Germline CDR1 SGHTA, CDR2 FQGTGA. CDR3 nucleotide sequence: TGTGCCAGCAGCCCTACCCCGGGACTAGCGGGAGTTGAGCAGTTCTTC. Its protein is CASSPTPGLAGVEQFF.

The chain couples TRBV11-2 to TRBJ2-5; TRBD1 might be the D (6 bases). Trimming shortened V by 5 bases and J by 4 bases, and 23 bases separated the two germline ends. The CDR3 has 17 amino acids. Germline V gene data show CDR1 as SGHAT and CDR2 as FQNNGV. The CDR3 coding sequence is TGTGCCAGCAGCGCAAGAACAGGGTTATCATTTGCAGAGACCCAGTACTTC. It encodes CASSARTGLSFAETQYF.

V is TRBV6-5 and J is TRBJ1-1; 7 bases match TRBD1. Germline CDR1 MNHEY, CDR2 SVGAGI. J was trimmed by 0 bases and V by 6 bases; bases with no gene match: 4. This CDR3 is built from 14 residues. The CDR3 region is CASRGQFMNTEAFF. Written as DNA, the CDR3 is TGTGCCAGCAGGGGACAGTTCATGAACACTGAAGCTTTCTTT.

CDR3 loop: CAWEGGVFRDTQYF. CDR3 coding DNA: TGTGCCTGGGAAGGGGGAGTCTTTAGAGATACGCAGTATTTT. The rearrangement links TRBV30 to TRBJ2-3, with D tentatively TRBD1 (6 bases). The CDR3 runs to 14 residues. Trimming left V 5 bases short and J 5 bases short, with 17 bases between. The V gene's germline CDR1 is GTSNPN and CDR2 SVGIG (reference sequence).

The chain uses TRBV7-2 and TRBJ2-5; 7 bases line up with TRBD2. This CDR3 contains 15 residues. V gave up 6 bases and J gave up 4 bases; unmatched junction bases: 11. Per germline, CDR1 SGHTA and CDR2 FQGNSA. The CDR3 bases are TGTGCCAGCAGTCCAAGCGGGGAGGGCCGAGAGACCCAGTACTTC. This encodes CASSPSGEGRETQYF. Combining the CDR3 with reference TRBV7-2 and TRBJ2-5 gives the whole variable domain GAGVSQSPSNKVTEKGKDVELRCDPISGHTALYWYRQSLGQGLEFLIYFQGNSAPDKSGLPSDRFSAERTGGSVSTLTIQRTQQEDSAVYLCASSPSGEGRETQYFGPGTRLLVL.

There are a few counts of this clone. The DNA for the CDR3 is TGTGCCAGCAGTGTACAGGGGAACACTGAAGCTTTCTTT. Residues: CASSVQGNTEAFF. The rearrangement uses TRBV6-1 and TRBJ1-1; tentative D call: TRBD1 (6 bases). The ends were cut back, 4 bases at V and 1 base at J, with 7 bases in the middle. The CDR3 has 13 residues. Germline CDR1 and CDR2: MNHNS and SASEGT.